This T cell receptor (beta chain) comes out of a study of cytomegalovirus exposure and HLA in healthy donors. PCR employed 60 Vbeta and 13 Jbeta primers. In the source study's methods: Tens of millions of unique TCR beta chains, 9.5 million to 14 million shared, were counted in a later analysis. Assay used: immunoSEQ multiplex PCR; TCRdb lists only in-frame clones, some missing. V, J and clone size are those of that table, while D and trimming were read from the DNA. The sample shows about 200,000 clones, 70% to 90% of them seen only once. Everyone who donated was a healthy bone marrow donor. Germline values: CDR1 SNHLY, CDR2 FYNNEI. The V segment lost 6 bases and the J segment 4 bases; nucleotides outside the gene matches: 8. The CDR3 runs to 15 residues. Study-level findings and limits: Most subjects' HLA-A and HLA-B alleles were reportedly predicted from TCR beta sequences. In a later analysis, V- and J-gene trimming of beta chains associated with a DCLRE1C missense variant, replicated independently.

Turning to this clone: The target antigen is unknown.

Sequenced: PBMCs. This receptor was obtained from a man aged 30-40 years in good health and CMV-seronegative. This chain connects TRBV2 to TRBJ1-1; 10 bases are a match to TRBD1. This chain's CDR3 is CASSQRQGAGTEAFF. CDR3 DNA: TGTGCCAGCAGCCAAAGACAGGGGGCTGGCACTGAAGCTTTCTTT.